This T cell receptor beta chain was captured in a study of tumor and adjacent non-tumor tissue in lung cancer. Three rounds of nested PCR, following a modified ARM-PCR protocol, produced the TCRbeta library. TCRdb reprocessed the multiplex PCR reads via MiXCR and lists one record per CDR3 protein. The sample records some 68,000 distinct CDR3 sequences, 75% to 85% being singletons. No cell sorting was done before RNA was extracted from the tissue. The normal lung tissue was taken more than 3 cm from the tumor edge. Many counts were recorded for this clonotype. The antigen remains unidentified. The V and J ends lost 5 bases and 7 bases respectively, with 9 bases between them. This CDR3 is 13 amino acids long. CDR1 is SEHNR and CDR2 is FQNEAQ in the germline V gene (reference sequence). Study-level findings and limits: Significantly higher TCR diversity was found in tumor than normal lung.

This chain joins TRBV7-9 and TRBJ1-6; D not certain. This receptor was identified in a man in his sixties with non-small cell lung cancer. Sequences were obtained from distant non-tumor lung tissue. In DNA form, the CDR3 reads TGTGCCAGCAGCCAGACCGGAAATTCACCCCTCCACTTT. The encoded protein is CASSQTGNSPLHF.